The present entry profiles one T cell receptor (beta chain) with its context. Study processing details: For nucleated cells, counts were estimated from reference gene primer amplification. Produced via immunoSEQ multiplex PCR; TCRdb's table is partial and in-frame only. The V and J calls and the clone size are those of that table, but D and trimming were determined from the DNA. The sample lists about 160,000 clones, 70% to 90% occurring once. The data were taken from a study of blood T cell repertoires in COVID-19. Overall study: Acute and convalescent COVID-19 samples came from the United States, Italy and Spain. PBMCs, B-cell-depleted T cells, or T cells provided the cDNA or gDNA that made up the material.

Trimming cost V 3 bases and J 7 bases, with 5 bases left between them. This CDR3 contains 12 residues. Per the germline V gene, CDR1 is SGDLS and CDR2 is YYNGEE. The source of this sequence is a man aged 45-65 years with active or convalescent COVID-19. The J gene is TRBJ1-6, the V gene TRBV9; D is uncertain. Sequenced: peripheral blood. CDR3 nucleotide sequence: TGTGCCAGCAGCGCCCTAAATTCACCCCTCCACTTT. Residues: CASSALNSPLHF.